A single TCR beta chain is shown here with its context. The antigen is not known. Sequencing was performed with immunoSEQ multiplex PCR; in TCRdb, only in-frame clones are kept and a portion is missing. The repertoire holds 120,000 or so clones, with approximately 90% as singletons. The data originate from a study of T cell responses to AZD1222 COVID-19 vaccine. The V and J ends lost 0 bases and 3 bases respectively, with 12 bases between them. Looked up from germline, CDR1 is SGDLS and CDR2 is YYNGEE. The CDR3 has 15 amino acids. General observations from the study: Vaccination with two AZD1222 doses was followed by a rise in Spike-specific TCR breadth and depth. Clonal diversity was possibly underestimated; the donors were predominantly white British and more often female.

Material: peripheral blood, obtained on day 0 of AZD1222 vaccination. The sequence was obtained from an adult in good health. The chain employs TRBV9 and TRBJ1-1; D unclear. This CDR3 is CASSVGSLMDTEAFF. The CDR3 DNA reads TGTGCCAGCAGCGTAGGCTCTCTGATGGACACTGAAGCTTTCTTT.